This T cell receptor beta chain was documented in a study of vaccination and CD4 T cells after COVID-19 (dated by TCRdb to the early 2020s). Broadly, across the study: SARS-CoV-2 positivity had been established in the convalescent patients by nasal swab PCR, and mild disease was recorded in some 10 of these patients and severe disease in one. In 10 COVID-19 convalescent patients and a few infection-naive healthy vaccine recipients, the spike-specific CD4+ TCR repertoire before mRNA vaccination was compared with the repertoire after mRNA vaccination. Three convalescent patients gave samples both early after vaccination (day 14) and late after vaccination (days 161 to 241). Each participant got two doses of either the Pfizer-BioNTech BNT162b2 vaccine (n=8) or the Moderna mRNA-1273 vaccine (n=2). Post-vaccine blood samples were obtained a median of around 67 days after the second vaccine dose, with a range of roughly 14 to 241 days. Post-COVID blood samples from convalescent patients were collected a median of around 100 days after diagnosis, with a range of roughly 35 to 170 days. In the convalescent cohort there were six males and four females, among whom were two Hispanic individuals, seven Caucasians, two Asians and one multiracial person. Beyond this particular receptor, the publication reports: Among the post-vaccine SARS-CoV-2-reactive clones in convalescent patients, a median 86.3% showed up only after vaccination, which suggests vaccine-specific priming. Although the median number of SARS-CoV-2-reactive clonotypes went up from fewer than 25 after infection to around 39 after vaccination, the increase was not significant. The number of convalescent patients in the study was relatively small, and the study did not examine early timepoints following natural infection. Of the vaccine-specific clones in convalescent patients, 304 of 307, or nearly all, reacted only to SARS-CoV-2 spike and did not cross-react with common cold coronaviruses.

Receptors were amplified or captured by PCR. The sequencing machine was an Illumina iSeq 100. The study's processing was this. Non-productive sequences were removed, and CDR3s not starting with C, not ending with F or W, or shorter than 7 amino acids were discarded. Levenshtein distances (stringdist) and unrooted phylogenetic trees (ape) in R version 3.6.1 were used to assess CDR3 homology. TCRdb redid the processing of the public reads, applying fastp at Q25 and MiXCR, and retained in-frame beta chains. Each entry is one CDR3 protein sequence, shown with its most common DNA and genes. The V and J calls, along with clone size, are taken from TCRdb and not from the paper's own processing. Counted in this sample were 25,000 to 30,000 distinct CDR3 sequences; roughly 51% of them appeared once. The ten largest account for over 4.5% of the sample. The intended sense of this specimen's time point label: late sampling 161 to 241 days after vaccination in a few convalescent patients. The convalescent patients' positive SARS-CoV-2 PCR tests were from March to December 2020, which was before the Alpha, Beta and Delta variants emerged in the United States. PBMCs were separated from whole blood using Ficoll-Paque Plus gradient centrifugation and then either used fresh or cryopreserved at -140C.

Of note for this clonotype: Its antigen remains undetermined. Per-base qualities were not stored, and no clone one base away is much larger.

CDR1 and CDR2, per the germline V gene (reference sequence), are MNHEY and SMNVEV. The CDR3 runs 14 amino acids, cysteine and phenylalanine included. CDR3 DNA is the only sequence kept; it has 42 bases, read in frame from the first base. V drops 6 bases and J drops 4 bases, leaving 15 bases in between. The TCR originated in a human donor who had recovered from COVID-19. The material sequenced was CD4+ T cells from blood, taken about 7 months after SARS-CoV-2 vaccination. Rearrangement joined TRBV27 to TRBJ1-2; D gene: possibly TRBD1, on 5 matching bases. The CDR3 reads as follows: CASSPLGRGYGYTF. The base sequence is TGTGCCAGCAGCCCCCTGGGGAGGGGCTATGGCTACACCTTC.